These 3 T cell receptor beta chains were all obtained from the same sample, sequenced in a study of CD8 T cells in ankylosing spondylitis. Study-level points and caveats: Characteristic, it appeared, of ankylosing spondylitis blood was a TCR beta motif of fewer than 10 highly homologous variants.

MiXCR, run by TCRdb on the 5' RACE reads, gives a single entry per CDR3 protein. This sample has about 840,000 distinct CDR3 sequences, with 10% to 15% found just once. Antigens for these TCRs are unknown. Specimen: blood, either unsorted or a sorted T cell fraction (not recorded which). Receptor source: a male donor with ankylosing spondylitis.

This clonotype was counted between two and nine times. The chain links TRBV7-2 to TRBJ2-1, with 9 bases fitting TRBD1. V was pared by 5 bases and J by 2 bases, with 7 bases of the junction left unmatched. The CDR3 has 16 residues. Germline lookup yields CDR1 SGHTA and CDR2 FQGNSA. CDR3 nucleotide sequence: TGTGCCAGCAGCAAATACCGGGACAGGGCCTACAATGAGCAGTTCTTC. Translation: CASSKYRDRAYNEQFF.

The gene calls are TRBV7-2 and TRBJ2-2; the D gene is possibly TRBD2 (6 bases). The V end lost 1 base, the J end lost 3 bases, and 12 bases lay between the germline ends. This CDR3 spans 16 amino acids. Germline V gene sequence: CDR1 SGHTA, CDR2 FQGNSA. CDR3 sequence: CASSLVSWGDTGELFF. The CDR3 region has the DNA TGTGCCAGCAGCTTAGTCAGCTGGGGGGACACCGGGGAGCTGTTTTTT.

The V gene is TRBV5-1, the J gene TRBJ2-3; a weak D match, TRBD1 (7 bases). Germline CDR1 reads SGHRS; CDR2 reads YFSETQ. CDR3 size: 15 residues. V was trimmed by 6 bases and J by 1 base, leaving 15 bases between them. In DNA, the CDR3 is TGCGCCAGCACGACAGGGCCTAGCGGCACAGATACGCAGTATTTT. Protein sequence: CASTTGPSGTDTQYF.